These 32 T cell receptor beta chains were sequenced from one sample in a study of blood T cell repertoires in COVID-19. The table came from immunoSEQ multiplex PCR; TCRdb's copy has only in-frame clones and leaves some out. The sample consists of about 360,000 clones, 70% to 90% of them appearing once. The specimen sequenced was peripheral blood. These receptors originate from a human donor in a cohort sampled during active COVID-19.

The rearrangement joins TRBV7-3 to TRBJ2-3, with D perhaps TRBD2 (5 bases). The CDR3 is 16 residues long. Germline CDR1 and CDR2: SGHTA and FQGTGA. V was clipped by 11 bases and J by 1 base, with 22 bases between them. The CDR3 sequence is CAFIPLLERRTDTQYF. DNA for the CDR3: TGTGCCTTCATTCCCCTCTTAGAGCGGCGCACAGATACGCAGTATTTT.

The V call is TRBV11-3, the J call TRBJ2-7, with a weak D call TRBD1 (5 bases). Per germline, CDR1 SGHNT and CDR2 YENEEA. The CDR3 is 15 amino acids. With 2 bases removed from V and 2 bases from J, the gap between germline ends came to 13 bases. The DNA of the CDR3 is TGTGCCAGCAGCTTAAGAAGGGGTGACCCCTACGAGCAGTACTTC. Translated: CASSLRRGDPYEQYF. The variable domain in full, completed from reference TRBV11-3 and TRBJ2-7, reads EAGVVQSPRYKIIEKKQPVAFWCNPISGHNTLYWYLQNLGQGPELLIRYENEEAVDDSQLPKDRFSAERLKGVDSTLKIQPAELGDSAVYLCASSLRRGDPYEQYFGPGTRLTVT.

V and J are TRBV2 and TRBJ2-5; a possible D gene is TRBD2 (5 bases). The germline gives CDR1 SNHLY, CDR2 FYNNEI. The CDR3 spans 14 residues. V was trimmed by 7 bases and J by 5 bases, leaving 17 bases between them. This CDR3 reads CASTPGRGLETQYF. In DNA form, the CDR3 reads TGTGCCAGCACCCCAGGAAGAGGGTTGGAGACCCAGTACTTC.

This clone was detected only a few times. V and J are TRBV29-1 and TRBJ1-3; no reliable D call. Looked up from germline, CDR1 is SQVTM and CDR2 is ANQGSEA. This CDR3 is 8 amino acids long. Trimming pared 6 bases from V and 14 bases from J, leaving 8 bases between. CDR3 coding DNA: TGCAGCGTGCCGGGATTATATTTT. It is translated as CSVPGLYF.

The gene calls are TRBV6-6 and TRBJ2-7, with 9 positions matching TRBD2. This CDR3 has 14 residues. The V gene end was trimmed by 0 bases and the J gene end by 11 bases; junction bases not matched to a gene: 8. CDR1 is MNHNY and CDR2 is SVGAGI in the germline V gene (reference sequence). The CDR3 is CASSYSPSSSGKYF. The CDR3 DNA sequence: TGTGCCAGCAGTTACTCTCCCAGCTCTAGCGGGAAGTACTTC.

This rearrangement joins TRBV2 to TRBJ2-1, with 10 bases that match TRBD2. The germline V gene has CDR1 SNHLY and CDR2 FYNNEI. This CDR3 spans 13 amino acids. Germline trimming cut 6 bases from V and 7 bases from J; bases unmatched to any gene: 3. CDR3 DNA sequence: TGTGCCAGCAGGACAGCGGGGGGGAATGAGCAGTTCTTC. Translation gives CASRTAGGNEQFF.

CDR3: CASNRPGLWNEQFF. CDR3 nucleotide sequence: TGCGCCAGCAACAGACCAGGACTCTGGAATGAGCAGTTCTTC. The chain employs TRBV5-1 and TRBJ2-1, with D perhaps matching TRBD2 (5 bases). Trimming removed 6 bases from V and 7 bases from J, with 17 bases in between. Per germline, CDR1 SGHRS and CDR2 YFSETQ. The length of the CDR3 is 14 residues.

The CDR3 protein is CASREQGYSNQPQHF. The CDR3 DNA reads as TGTGCCAGCAGGGAACAGGGTTATAGCAATCAGCCCCAGCATTTT. The gene calls are TRBV2 and TRBJ1-5, with TRBD1 as a possible D gene (6 bases). CDR1 SNHLY and CDR2 FYNNEI come from the germline V gene. The V end was cut by 6 bases, the J end by 0 bases, with 12 bases between. This CDR3 region has 15 residues.

The rearrangement joins TRBV6-4 to TRBJ2-1; the D gene is possibly TRBD1 (5 bases). The CDR3 length is 15 residues. From germline, CDR1 is MRHNA and CDR2 SNTAGT. V dropped 0 bases and J dropped 6 bases, with 12 bases sitting between them. CDR3 in amino acids: CASSDSRQGSNEQFF. The CDR3 nucleotides read TGTGCCAGCAGTGACTCCCGGCAGGGCTCCAATGAGCAGTTCTTC.

This chain joins TRBV29-1 and TRBJ2-3; 13 bases are a match to TRBD2. Germline lookup yields CDR1 SQVTM and CDR2 ANQGSEA. V lost 5 bases and J lost 0; bases outside the gene matches: 5. This CDR3 comprises 16 residues. The CDR3 region is CSVTSGGALSTDTQYF. The DNA for the CDR3 is TGCAGCGTTACTAGCGGGGGGGCATTGAGCACAGATACGCAGTATTTT.

About this clone: Other nucleotide sequences from this sample produce the same CDR3. The CDR3 is CASSLGLTYEQYF. CDR3 nucleotide sequence: TGCGCCAGCAGCTTGGGCCTGACATACGAGCAGTACTTC. J is TRBJ2-7 and V is TRBV5-1, with D unresolved. The germline V gene has CDR1 SGHRS and CDR2 YFSETQ. This CDR3 has 13 residues. V lost 0 bases, J lost 4 bases, and 8 bases lay in between.

The chain combines TRBV2 with TRBJ2-7, with 7 nucleotides matching TRBD1. CDR3 size: 14 residues. The germline gives CDR1 SNHLY, CDR2 FYNNEI. V lost 2 bases and J lost 6; bases outside the gene matches: 7. CDR3 sequence: CASSEWGQRSEQYF. In DNA, the CDR3 is TGTGCCAGCAGTGAATGGGGACAGCGTTCCGAGCAGTACTTC.

This chain links TRBV28 with TRBJ1-5, with TRBD1 matching 8 bases. V shed 7 bases and J 6 bases; nucleotides not matched to a gene: 11. There are 15 residues in the CDR3. In germline, CDR1 is MDHEN, CDR2 SYDVKM. CDR3 nucleotides: TGTGCCAGCACCACCGGGACAGGTCGCAGTCAGCCCCAGCATTTT. As protein: CASTTGTGRSQPQHF.

The chain joins TRBV9 to TRBJ2-7, with TRBD2 identical over 8 bases. CDR1 is SGDLS, CDR2 YYNGEE, per germline. CDR3 length equals 15 residues. The trim removed 0 bases at V and 7 bases at J, leaving 9 bases unmatched. Here the CDR3 reads CASSVEGSGMREQYF. The CDR3 bases are TGTGCCAGCAGCGTAGAGGGTAGCGGGATGAGAGAGCAGTACTTC.

This clone was detected only a few times. The chain joins TRBV7-9 to TRBJ2-5; D not resolved. V lost 0 bases, J lost 2 bases, and 4 bases lay in between. This CDR3 has 13 residues. In germline, CDR1 is SEHNR, CDR2 FQNEAQ (reference sequence). CDR3 region: CASSLAHQETQYF. As DNA, the CDR3 is TGTGCCAGCAGCTTAGCCCATCAAGAGACCCAGTACTTC.

This sequence joins TRBV29-1 and TRBJ2-7; 8 bases map to TRBD2. The ends lost 4 bases at V and 6 bases at J; junction bases unmatched: 2. The CDR3 spans 11 residues. In germline, CDR1 is SQVTM, CDR2 ANQGSEA. CDR3 loop: CSVGTSGEQYF. CDR3 nucleotides: TGCAGCGTTGGCACTAGCGGCGAGCAGTACTTC.

This clone has just a few counts. This rearrangement joins TRBV12-3 or TRBV12-4 to TRBJ1-1, with TRBD1 matching 8 bases. The CDR3 consists of 13 residues. V lost 6 bases to trimming and J lost 10 bases; unmatched junction nucleotides: 10. The CDR3 bases are TGTGCCAGCAGGCGACAGGGGAGGTTGGTAGCTTTCTTT. Translation: CASRRQGRLVAFF.

In its sample, this clone was seen once. The chain is built from TRBV9 and TRBJ1-3; D is ambiguous. CDR3 length: 18 residues. Germline CDR1 reads SGDLS; CDR2 reads YYNGEE. Trimming removed 3 bases from V and 2 bases from J, with 21 bases in between. The CDR3, as DNA: TGTGCCAGCAGCGAGACCCCCTCTCCGGGAAAAACTGGAAACACCATATATTTT. It codes for CASSETPSPGKTGNTIYF.

V gene TRBV6-1 combines with J gene TRBJ1-4; D possibly corresponds to TRBD1 (6 bases). Trimming removed 1 base at V and 5 bases at J, with 17 bases between. CDR1 MNHNS and CDR2 SASEGT come from the germline V gene. The CDR3 spans 17 residues. The CDR3 loop reads CASSEVIWAGDNEKLFF. The CDR3 DNA sequence: TGTGCCAGCAGTGAAGTGATATGGGCAGGGGACAATGAAAAACTGTTTTTT.

The J gene is TRBJ1-4, the V gene TRBV19, with unresolved D. The CDR3 spans 15 residues. Deletions cut 9 bases from V and 0 bases from J, with 14 bases between. Germline CDR1 is LNHDA and CDR2 is SQIVND (reference sequence). This CDR3 is CASTPSGATNEKLFF. The CDR3, as DNA: TGTGCCAGCACCCCTTCAGGCGCAACTAATGAAAAACTGTTTTTT.

DNA of the CDR3: TGCGCCAGCAGCCGGAGCGGGCCGAAGGACACTGAAGCTTTCTTT. Its protein product is CASSRSGPKDTEAFF. This sequence joins TRBV5-1 and TRBJ1-1; D remains ambiguous. The CDR3 covers 15 residues. Germline loops: CDR1 SGHRS, CDR2 YFSETQ. Trimming took 4 bases from V and 3 from J, leaving 16 bases between them.

The V and J genes are TRBV28 and TRBJ1-2, with D possibly TRBD1 on 6 matching bases. Germline V gives CDR1 MDHEN, CDR2 SYDVKM. V shed 5 bases and J shed 6 bases, with 13 bases lying between them. The CDR3 runs 13 residues. The CDR3 DNA is TGTGCCAGCAGTGGGGGGGGCGTAAATGGCTACACCTTC. This encodes CASSGGGVNGYTF.

This clone came up a few times. V gene TRBV6-6 combines with J gene TRBJ2-7, with a weak D call TRBD1 (7 bases). In germline, CDR1 is MNHNY, CDR2 SVGAGI (reference sequence). This CDR3 has 17 amino acids. V shed 5 bases and J shed 2 bases, with 22 bases lying between them. CDR3: CASSHNRGTDSPYEQYF. The CDR3 coding sequence is TGTGCCAGCAGTCACAACCGGGGGACAGATTCACCCTACGAGCAGTACTTC.

The V and J genes are TRBV29-1 and TRBJ1-5; 7 bases are shared with TRBD1. Germline lookup yields CDR1 SQVTM and CDR2 ANQGSEA. Trimming took 5 bases from V and 3 from J; bases not matched to a gene: 4. The length of the CDR3 is 13 residues. CDR3 coding DNA: TGCAGCGTTAAGGGACAGAACAATCAGCCCCAGCATTTT. As protein: CSVKGQNNQPQHF. The whole variable domain, remainder taken from reference TRBV29-1 and TRBJ1-5, is SAVISQKPSRDICQRGTSLTIQCQVDSQVTMMFWYRQQPGQSLTLIATANQGSEATYESGFVIDKFPISRPNLTFSTLTVSNMSPEDSSIYLCSVKGQNNQPQHFGDGTRLSIL.

The rearrangement links TRBV7-2 to TRBJ2-3; 12 bases agree with TRBD2. Germline CDR1 is SGHTA and CDR2 is FQGNSA. Trimming at V came to 5 bases and at J to 2 bases, leaving 5 bases not matched to a gene. The CDR3 totals 16 residues. The CDR3 region is CASSVLAGGTTDTQYF. The CDR3, as DNA: TGTGCCAGCAGCGTTCTAGCGGGAGGGACCACAGATACGCAGTATTTT.

J is TRBJ1-3 and V is TRBV29-1; D gene ambiguous. The length of the CDR3 is 13 residues. Trimming took off 2 bases at V and 3 bases at J, with 8 bases between the two ends. The germline CDR1 and CDR2 sequences are SQVTM and ANQGSEA. As DNA, the CDR3 is TGCAGCGTTGAAACAACCGTTGGAAACACCATATATTTT. Translating gives CSVETTVGNTIYF.

The chain joins TRBV4-1 to TRBJ1-1, with TRBD1 as a possible D gene (5 bases). This CDR3 has 15 amino acids. Germline-derived CDR1 and CDR2 are MGHRA and YSYEKL. V shed 0 bases and J shed 1 base, with 9 bases lying between them. The CDR3 region is CASSQEGVPNTEAFF. CDR3 nucleotide sequence: TGCGCCAGCAGCCAAGAAGGGGTACCGAACACTGAAGCTTTCTTT.

The chain has TRBV7-2 and TRBJ2-2; no firm D call. V gave up 3 bases and J gave up 5 bases, with 7 bases separating them. Germline V gene data show CDR1 as SGHTA and CDR2 as FQGNSA. This CDR3 spans 13 amino acids. The CDR3 loop is CASSFVQTGELFF. The CDR3 nucleotides are TGTGCCAGCAGCTTCGTACAGACCGGGGAGCTGTTTTTT.

The V and J genes are TRBV11-3 and TRBJ2-5; 9 bases are shared with TRBD1. Germline V gene data show CDR1 as SGHNT and CDR2 as YENEEA. V gave up 4 bases and J gave up 5 bases; unmatched junction bases: 11. CDR3 length: 16 residues. The CDR3 bases are TGTGCCAGCAGCTCGGGGACAGGGAACCATCTTGAGACCCAGTACTTC. Translation gives CASSSGTGNHLETQYF.

In the case of this clone: Other DNA sequences in the sample encode the same CDR3. This chain joins TRBV5-1 and TRBJ1-1, with D possibly TRBD1 on 5 matching bases. The CDR3 consists of 14 residues. V was trimmed by 0 bases and J by 1 base, leaving 7 bases between them. Germline CDR1 reads SGHRS; CDR2 reads YFSETQ. The chain's CDR3 is CASSLATGNTEAFF. The CDR3 DNA reads as TGCGCCAGCAGCTTGGCCACAGGGAACACTGAAGCTTTCTTT.

V gene TRBV7-9 combines with J gene TRBJ1-3, with TRBD1 matching over 9 bases. CDR3 length: 13 residues. The trim removed 5 bases at V and 8 bases at J, leaving 4 bases unmatched. Germline values: CDR1 SEHNR, CDR2 FQNEAQ (reference sequence). CDR3 bases: TGTGCCAGCAGCCAACAGGGGGCAGACACCATATATTTT. Residues: CASSQQGADTIYF.

The rearrangement uses TRBV6-5 and TRBJ2-7; D uncertain. Germline-derived CDR1 and CDR2 are MNHEY and SVGAGI. CDR3 size: 13 residues. Trimming stripped 8 bases from V and 1 base from J, with 12 bases between. CDR3 residues: CASGRSLSYEQYF. CDR3 in DNA: TGTGCCAGCGGCAGGTCATTATCCTACGAGCAGTACTTC.